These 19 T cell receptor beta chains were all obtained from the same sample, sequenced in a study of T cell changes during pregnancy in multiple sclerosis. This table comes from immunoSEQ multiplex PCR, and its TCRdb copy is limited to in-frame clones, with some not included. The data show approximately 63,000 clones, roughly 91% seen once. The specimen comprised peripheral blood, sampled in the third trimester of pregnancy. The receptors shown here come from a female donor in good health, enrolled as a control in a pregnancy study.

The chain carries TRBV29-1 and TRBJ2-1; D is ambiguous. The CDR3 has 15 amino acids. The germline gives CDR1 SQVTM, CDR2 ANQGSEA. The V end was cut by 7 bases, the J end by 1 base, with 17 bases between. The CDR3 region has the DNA TGCAGCGCTCAACAGCCTCGAAGGTCCTACAATGAGCAGTTCTTC. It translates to CSAQQPRRSYNEQFF.

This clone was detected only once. In DNA form, the CDR3 reads TGTGCCAGTAGTATGGGACAGGGCACAGATACGCAGTATTTT. Its translation is CASSMGQGTDTQYF. The chain links TRBV19 to TRBJ2-3, with TRBD1 identical over 8 bases. This CDR3 region has 14 residues. The junction had 0 bases not matched to a gene; V was cut back by 3 bases and J by 1 base. Germline lookup yields CDR1 LNHDA and CDR2 SQIVND (reference sequence).

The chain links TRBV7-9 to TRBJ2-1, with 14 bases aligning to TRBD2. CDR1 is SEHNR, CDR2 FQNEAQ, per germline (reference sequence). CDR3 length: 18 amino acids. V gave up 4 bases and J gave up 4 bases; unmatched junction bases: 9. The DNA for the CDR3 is TGTGCCAGCAGCTACCCCGGGACTAGCGGGAGAAAATACAATGAGCAGTTCTTC. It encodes CASSYPGTSGRKYNEQFF.

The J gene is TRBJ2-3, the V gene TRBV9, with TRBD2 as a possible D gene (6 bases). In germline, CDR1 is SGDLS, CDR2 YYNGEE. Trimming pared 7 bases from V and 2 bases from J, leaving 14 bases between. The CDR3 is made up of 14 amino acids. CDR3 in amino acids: CASSGVADTDTQYF. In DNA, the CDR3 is TGTGCCAGCTCCGGGGTAGCGGACACAGATACGCAGTATTTT.

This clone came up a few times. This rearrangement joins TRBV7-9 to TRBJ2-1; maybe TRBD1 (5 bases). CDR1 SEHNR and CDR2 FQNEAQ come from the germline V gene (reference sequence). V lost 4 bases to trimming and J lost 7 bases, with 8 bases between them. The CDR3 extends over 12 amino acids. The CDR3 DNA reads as TGTGCCAGCAGCTCCCCAGGGAATGAGCAGTTCTTC. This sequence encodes CASSSPGNEQFF.

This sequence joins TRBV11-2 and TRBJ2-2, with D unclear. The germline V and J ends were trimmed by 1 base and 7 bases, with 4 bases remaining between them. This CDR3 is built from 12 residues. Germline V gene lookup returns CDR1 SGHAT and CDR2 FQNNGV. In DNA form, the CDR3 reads TGTGCCAGCAGCTTAGTCGGCGGGGAGCTGTTTTTT. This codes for CASSLVGGELFF. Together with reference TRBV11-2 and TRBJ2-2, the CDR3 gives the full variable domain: EAGVAQSPRYKIIEKRQSVAFWCNPISGHATLYWYQQILGQGPKLLIQFQNNGVVDDSQLPKDRFSAERLKGVDSTLKIQPAKLEDSAVYLCASSLVGGELFFGEGSRLTVL.

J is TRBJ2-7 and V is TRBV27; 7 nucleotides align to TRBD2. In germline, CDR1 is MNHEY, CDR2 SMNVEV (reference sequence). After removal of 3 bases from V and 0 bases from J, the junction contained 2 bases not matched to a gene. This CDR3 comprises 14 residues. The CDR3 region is CASSLGGSSYEQYF. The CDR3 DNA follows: TGTGCCAGCAGTTTGGGGGGGAGCTCCTACGAGCAGTACTTC.

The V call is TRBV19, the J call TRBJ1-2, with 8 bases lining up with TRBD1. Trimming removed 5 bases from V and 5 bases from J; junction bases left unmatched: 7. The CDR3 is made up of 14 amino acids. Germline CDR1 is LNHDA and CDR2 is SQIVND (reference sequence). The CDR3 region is CASSSGGAGYGYTF. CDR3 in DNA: TGTGCCAGTAGTTCAGGGGGCGCAGGATATGGCTACACCTTC.

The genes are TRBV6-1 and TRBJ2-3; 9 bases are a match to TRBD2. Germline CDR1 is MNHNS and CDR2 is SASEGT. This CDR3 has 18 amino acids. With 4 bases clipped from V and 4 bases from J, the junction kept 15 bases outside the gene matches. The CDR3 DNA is TGTGCCAGCAGTGGCGAAGGCCTAGCGGGAACCCCCCCAGATACGCAGTATTTT. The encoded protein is CASSGEGLAGTPPDTQYF.

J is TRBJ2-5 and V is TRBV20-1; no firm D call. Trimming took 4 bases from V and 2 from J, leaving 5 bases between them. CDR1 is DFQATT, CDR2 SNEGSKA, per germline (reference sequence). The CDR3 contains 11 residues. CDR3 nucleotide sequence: TGCAGTGCTACACAGCAAGAGACCCAGTACTTC. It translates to CSATQQETQYF.

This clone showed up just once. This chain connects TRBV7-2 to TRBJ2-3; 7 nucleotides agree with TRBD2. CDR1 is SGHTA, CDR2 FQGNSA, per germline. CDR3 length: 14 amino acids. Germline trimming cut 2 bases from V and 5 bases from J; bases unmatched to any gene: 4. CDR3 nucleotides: TGTGCCAGCAGCTTAACTGGGGGGGTAGATACGCAGTATTTT. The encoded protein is CASSLTGGVDTQYF.

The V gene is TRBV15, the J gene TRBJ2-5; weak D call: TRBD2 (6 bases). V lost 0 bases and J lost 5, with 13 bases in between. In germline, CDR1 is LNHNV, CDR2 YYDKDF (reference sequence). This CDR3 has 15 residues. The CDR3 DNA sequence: TGTGCCACCAGCAGAGATCGGCGGGGTTCGGAGACCCAGTACTTC. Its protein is CATSRDRRGSETQYF.

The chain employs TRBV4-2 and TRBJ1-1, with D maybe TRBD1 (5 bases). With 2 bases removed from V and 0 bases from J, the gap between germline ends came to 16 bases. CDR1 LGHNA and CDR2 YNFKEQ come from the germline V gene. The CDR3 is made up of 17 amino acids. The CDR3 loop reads CASSQLIDWGMNTEAFF. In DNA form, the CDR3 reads TGTGCCAGCAGCCAACTTATAGACTGGGGCATGAACACTGAAGCTTTCTTT.

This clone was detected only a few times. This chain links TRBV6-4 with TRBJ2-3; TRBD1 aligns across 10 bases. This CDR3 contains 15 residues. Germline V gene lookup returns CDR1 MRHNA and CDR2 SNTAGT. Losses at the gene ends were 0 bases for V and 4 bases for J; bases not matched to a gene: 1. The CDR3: CASSDSTGGADTQYF. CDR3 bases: TGTGCCAGCAGTGACTCGACAGGGGGCGCAGATACGCAGTATTTT.

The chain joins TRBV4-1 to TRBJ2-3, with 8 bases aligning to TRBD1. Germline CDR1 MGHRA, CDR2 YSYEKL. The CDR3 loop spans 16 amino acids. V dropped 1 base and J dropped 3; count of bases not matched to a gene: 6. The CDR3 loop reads CASSQVIGQGTDTQYF. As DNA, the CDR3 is TGCGCCAGCAGCCAAGTCATTGGACAGGGTACAGATACGCAGTATTTT.

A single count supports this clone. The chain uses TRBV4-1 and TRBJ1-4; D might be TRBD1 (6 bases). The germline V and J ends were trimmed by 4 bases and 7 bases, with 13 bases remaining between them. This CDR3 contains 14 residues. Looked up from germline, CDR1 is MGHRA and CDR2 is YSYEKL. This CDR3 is CASSPRGGGEKLFF. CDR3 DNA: TGCGCCAGCAGCCCTCGGGGAGGGGGTGAAAAACTGTTTTTT.

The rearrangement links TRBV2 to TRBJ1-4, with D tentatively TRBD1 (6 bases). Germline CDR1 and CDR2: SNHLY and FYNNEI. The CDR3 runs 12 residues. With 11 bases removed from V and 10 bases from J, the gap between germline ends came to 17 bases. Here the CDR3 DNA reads TGTGCCTGGGGGCAGGGCGAGGGAAAACTGTTTTTT. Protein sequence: CAWGQGEGKLFF.

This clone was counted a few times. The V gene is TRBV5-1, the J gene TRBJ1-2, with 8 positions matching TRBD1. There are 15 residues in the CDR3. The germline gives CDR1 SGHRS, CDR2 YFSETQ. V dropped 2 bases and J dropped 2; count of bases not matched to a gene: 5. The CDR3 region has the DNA TGCGCCAGCAGCTTTTCCTGGACAGGGAACTATGGCTACACCTTC. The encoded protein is CASSFSWTGNYGYTF. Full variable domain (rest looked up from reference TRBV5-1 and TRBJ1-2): KAGVTQTPRYLIKTRGQQVTLSCSPISGHRSVSWYQQTPGQGLQFLFEYFSETQRNKGNFPGRFSGRQFSNSRSEMNVSTLELGDSALYLCASSFSWTGNYGYTFGSGTRLTVV.

CDR3 in DNA: TGTGCCAGCATGGTGGACAGGTTCGTCGTTGATACGCAGTATTTT. It is translated as CASMVDRFVVDTQYF. The V call is TRBV21-1, the J call TRBJ2-3; TRBD1, as called in the table, went unchecked against the DNA. TRBV21-1 is flagged as a pseudogene. The CDR3 is 15 amino acids.